This T cell receptor (beta chain) derives from a study of blood T cell repertoires in COVID-19. J gave up 4 bases and V 10 bases, and 4 bases lay outside the gene matches. Germline CDR1 reads ENHRY; CDR2 reads SYGVKD. This CDR3 region has 12 residues. TCRdb keeps only in-frame clones here, not all; method: immunoSEQ multiplex PCR. Among 200,000 to 250,000 clones listed, approximately 85% were seen once. V and J are TRBV10-3 and TRBJ2-1, with 7 bases lining up with TRBD1. The sample was peripheral blood. This receptor was identified in a man aged 35-49 years with acute or convalescent COVID-19. In DNA form, the CDR3 reads TGTGCCACCGCGACAGGGTACAATGAGCAGTTCTTC. This gives the protein CATATGYNEQFF.